Listed below are T cell receptor beta chains from one sample, sequenced in a study of blood T cell repertoires in COVID-19. The table came from immunoSEQ multiplex PCR; TCRdb's copy has only in-frame clones and leaves some out. The table records nearly 250,000 clones, about 82% of them present only once. Material: peripheral blood. The receptors shown here come from a woman aged 80 or over with COVID-19, enrolled during active disease. Both conserved end residues are part of each CDR3. The D gene is left open where the match is weak. Clone size is shown for a subset of rows, as once, few, many or a class of expanded clone.

j_gene,v_gene,abundance,d_gene,CDR3nt,CDR3aa
TRBJ1-2,TRBV29-1,.,TRBD1,TGCAGCGTTGTTACACGACAGGGGGCCTATGGCTACACCTTC,CSVVTRQGAYGYTF
TRBJ1-4,TRBV9,.,.,TGTGCCAGCAGCGTCGGACTGTCAACTAATGAAAAACTGTTTTTT,CASSVGLSTNEKLFF
TRBJ1-1,TRBV10-3,.,TRBD1,TGTGCCTCACGGCGGGACAGGGGTTCAACTGAAGCTTTCTTT,CASRRDRGSTEAFF
TRBJ2-2,TRBV5-1,.,.,TGCGCCAGCAGCTTAAACTACCCCCCCGGGGAGCTGTTTTTT,CASSLNYPPGELFF
TRBJ1-1,TRBV5-1,.,.,TGCGCCAGCAGCTTGGGGTCGACATCTGAAGCTTTCTTT,CASSLGSTSEAFF
TRBJ1-2,TRBV7-2,.,.,TGTGCCAGCAGCCCCCTGGGGGAGGGGACCTATGGCTACACCTTC,CASSPLGEGTYGYTF
TRBJ1-2,TRBV28,few,TRBD1,TGTGCCAGCTTTAGGACAGGTGTCACCTATGGCTACACCTTC,CASFRTGVTYGYTF
TRBJ2-5,TRBV5-6,.,TRBD2,TGTGCCAGCAGCTTCCCGGGACTAGCTTCCGAGACCCAGTACTTC,CASSFPGLASETQYF
TRBJ1-4,TRBV18,.,.,TGTGCCAGCTCCCGGGACTTTAATGAAAAACTGTTTTTT,CASSRDFNEKLFF
TRBJ2-3,TRBV15,.,TRBD2,TGTGCCACCAGCAGAGATCGGGGACTAGCGGGACTCGGGGCGCAGTATTTT,CATSRDRGLAGLGAQYF
TRBJ1-6,TRBV28,.,TRBD1,TGTGCCAGCAGTTTATCCCCCGGGACAGAAGCTTCACCCCTCCACTTT,CASSLSPGTEASPLHF
TRBJ1-1,TRBV5-1,few,TRBD1,TGCGCCAGCAGCCCCCGACAGGGGAACACTGAAGCTTTCTTT,CASSPRQGNTEAFF
TRBJ2-7,TRBV29-1,.,.,TGCAGCGTTGTTGGGAGCTTGGGGAACTACGAGCAGTACTTC,CSVVGSLGNYEQYF
TRBJ2-5,TRBV19,once,TRBD1,TGTGCCAGTAGTAGGGGACAGGGGGTGGAGACCCAGTACTTC,CASSRGQGVETQYF
TRBJ2-5,TRBV9,.,TRBD2,TGTGCCAGCAGCGTAGCTGTTAGCGGGGGGGGACAAGAGACCCAGTACTTC,CASSVAVSGGGQETQYF
TRBJ1-2,TRBV3-1/TRBV3-2,few,.,TGTGCCAGCAGCCAAGTAGGGGGAAAGGAAGGCTACACCTTC,CASSQVGGKEGYTF
TRBJ1-6,TRBV3-1/TRBV3-2,.,.,TGTGCCAGCAGTATACAGGGTGGATCACCCCTCCACTTT,CASSIQGGSPLHF
TRBJ1-1,TRBV3-1/TRBV3-2,.,.,TGTGCCAGCAGCCTCTGGGGGCCGAACACTGAAGCTTTCTTT,CASSLWGPNTEAFF
TRBJ2-5,TRBV7-8,.,TRBD2,TGTGCCAGCAGCTTAGGGGGACTAGCGGGGGAGGAGACCCAGTACTTC,CASSLGGLAGEETQYF
TRBJ1-1,TRBV2,.,.,TGTGCCAGCAGTTCTTACACGAACACTGAAGCTTTCTTT,CASSSYTNTEAFF
TRBJ1-1,TRBV11-2,once,TRBD1,TGTGCCAGCAGGAATACAGGGGGTAACAGGAACACTGAAGCTTTCTTT,CASRNTGGNRNTEAFF
TRBJ1-4,TRBV29-1,.,.,TGCAGCGTTACGGGTCCGCTAAATGAAAAACTGTTTTTT,CSVTGPLNEKLFF
TRBJ1-1,TRBV28,.,.,TGTGCCAGCAGCTTAGTATCTGAAGCTTTCTTT,CASSLVSEAFF
TRBJ2-7,TRBV6-5,few,.,TGTGCCAGCAGGAAAATTAGCTCCTACGAGCAGTACTTC,CASRKISSYEQYF
TRBJ1-2,TRBV7-8,.,.,TGTGCCAGCAGCTTAGGGGGGAGGGGGATCTACTATGGCTACACCTTC,CASSLGGRGIYYGYTF
TRBJ1-1,TRBV29-1,.,.,TGCAGCGTTGTAGGGGAGCGCGGGGGCGCGCGCGGGACTGAAGCTTTCTTT,CSVVGERGGARGTEAFF
TRBJ1-2,TRBV6-5,.,.,TGTGCCAGCTGCCTTGTAGGGGCTAAGAACTATGGCTACACCTTC,CASCLVGAKNYGYTF
TRBJ2-2,TRBV11-3,.,TRBD1,TGTGCCAGCGGACAGGGGACACAAGGCGGGGAGCTGTTTTTT,CASGQGTQGGELFF
TRBJ2-1,TRBV6-2/TRBV6-3,once,TRBD2,TGTGCCAGCAGTTCTAGCGGGGGGGCCAATGAGCAGTTCTTC,CASSSSGGANEQFF
TRBJ1-4,TRBV15,.,.,TGTGCCACCAGCAGAGATCCCCTAACAACTAATGAAAAACTGTTTTTT,CATSRDPLTTNEKLFF
TRBJ2-2,TRBV20-1,.,.,TGCAGTGCTAGTTTGAGGGCCGGGGAGCTGTTTTTT,CSASLRAGELFF
TRBJ2-1,TRBV11-2,few,TRBD2,TGTGCCAGCAGCTTAGATTTGGTCGGGGGGGCATACAATGAGCAGTTCTTC,CASSLDLVGGAYNEQFF
TRBJ2-7,TRBV6-2/TRBV6-3,.,.,TGTGCCAGCAGTTCCTCCTACGGTAGCGAGCAGTACTTC,CASSSSYGSEQYF
TRBJ1-4,TRBV4-3,few,.,TGCGCCAGCAGCCAAGATCGGGTTTCCGCGGCCTCTAATGAAAAACTGTTTTTT,CASSQDRVSAASNEKLFF
TRBJ2-5,TRBV9,.,.,TGTGCCAGCAGCGTAGCGGCGGCCCAAGAGACCCAGTACTTC,CASSVAAAQETQYF
TRBJ2-3,TRBV11-2,.,TRBD2,TGTGCCAGCAGCAAACTAGCGGGGACGACTAGCACAGATACGCAGTATTTT,CASSKLAGTTSTDTQYF
TRBJ1-1,TRBV5-1,.,TRBD1,TGCGCCAGCAGCTTGGCCCCACAGGGGGCCGGCACTGAAGCTTTCTTT,CASSLAPQGAGTEAFF
TRBJ1-4,TRBV6-5,.,.,TGTGCCAGCAGTTACAACTCACGGGGGTATGAAAAACTGTTTTTT,CASSYNSRGYEKLFF
TRBJ2-1,TRBV5-1,.,TRBD1,TGCGCCAGCAGCGCAAACAGGGGAGTAGATGAGCAGTTCTTC,CASSANRGVDEQFF
TRBJ1-5,TRBV7-9,.,TRBD1,TGTGCCAGCAGTTGGGGGACAGGGGGTAATCAGCCCCAGCATTTT,CASSWGTGGNQPQHF
TRBJ1-5,TRBV10-2,.,.,TGCGCCAGCAGAGGGCAGGGCGGCCAGCCCCAGCATTTT,CASRGQGGQPQHF
TRBJ1-2,TRBV28,.,.,TGTGCCAGCAGTCGACAGTCTCTCTATGGCTACACCTTC,CASSRQSLYGYTF
TRBJ2-5,TRBV10-3,once,TRBD2,TGTGCCATCAGTCAGGGACTAGCGGGGGGGGAAGAGACCCAGTACTTC,CAISQGLAGGEETQYF
TRBJ1-1,TRBV5-6,.,.,TGTGCCAGCAGCTTGTCGGACAGCCTTGAAGCTTTCTTT,CASSLSDSLEAFF